Below are 19 T cell receptor beta chains sequenced from a single sample in a study of shared clonotypes between healthy human individuals. Assay used: immunoSEQ multiplex PCR; TCRdb lists only in-frame clones, some missing. The table has over a million clones, about 96% seen once. Sequencing used naive CD4+ T cells sorted from blood. Indicated subset: CD45RA+ positively selected. These receptors were obtained from a man aged 25-40 years in good health.

DNA of the CDR3: TGTGCCAGCAGTGATTTAAGAACGTCAACTAATGAAAAACTGTTTTTT. This translates into CASSDLRTSTNEKLFF. The gene calls are TRBV25-1 and TRBJ1-4; D not resolved. V dropped 3 bases and J dropped 0 bases, with 11 bases sitting between them. The germline gives CDR1 MGHDK, CDR2 SYGVNS. This CDR3 is built from 16 residues.

This clone was observed a single time. J is TRBJ2-1 and V is TRBV2; D remains ambiguous. The CDR3 totals 15 residues. V was shortened by 1 base and J by 3 bases, with 10 bases between the two germline ends. Germline V gives CDR1 SNHLY, CDR2 FYNNEI. The CDR3: CASSEVVFSYNEQFF. The CDR3 DNA follows: TGTGCCAGCAGTGAAGTGGTCTTTAGCTACAATGAGCAGTTCTTC.

The chain has TRBV18 and TRBJ2-2; D is perhaps TRBD2 (5 bases). The length of the CDR3 is 15 residues. Trimming shortened V by 2 bases and J by 6 bases, and 13 bases separated the two germline ends. Germline V gene lookup returns CDR1 KGHSH and CDR2 LQKENI. The CDR3 bases are TGTGCCAGCTCACCAACTCTAGCAGGCGCCGGGGAGCTGTTTTTT. Protein product: CASSPTLAGAGELFF.

This clone has a handful of counts. This rearrangement joins TRBV9 to TRBJ2-2, with D uncertain. Germline lookup yields CDR1 SGDLS and CDR2 YYNGEE. This CDR3 comprises 15 residues. The germline V and J ends were trimmed by 0 bases and 2 bases, with 8 bases remaining between them. The CDR3 sequence: CASSVEQTNTGELFF. As DNA, the CDR3 is TGTGCCAGCAGCGTAGAACAGACCAACACCGGGGAGCTGTTTTTT.

The rearrangement joins TRBV2 to TRBJ2-3; D remains ambiguous. The CDR3 loop spans 14 amino acids. Trimming stripped 5 bases from V and 7 bases from J, with 16 bases between. Germline CDR1 and CDR2: SNHLY and FYNNEI. The CDR3 region has the DNA TGTGCCAGCAGTCCGGAGCTCCGCTTTAATACGCAGTATTTT. As protein: CASSPELRFNTQYF.

The V call is TRBV27, the J call TRBJ1-1, with D perhaps TRBD1 (6 bases). This CDR3 spans 13 amino acids. V dropped 5 bases and J dropped 8 bases, with 15 bases sitting between them. The germline V gene has CDR1 MNHEY and CDR2 SMNVEV (reference sequence). The CDR3: CASSDLGGAEAFF. The CDR3 DNA reads TGTGCCAGCAGTGACTTAGGGGGGGCCGAAGCTTTCTTT.

In its sample, this clone was seen a few times. The chain carries TRBV5-4 and TRBJ2-7; possible D gene TRBD1, 7 bases. The CDR3 is 15 residues long. Looked up from germline, CDR1 is SGHNT and CDR2 is YYREEE (reference sequence). The V end was cut by 4 bases, the J end by 2 bases, with 16 bases between. CDR3 bases: TGTGCCAGCAGCCTGGAGGGGGCGAGGACCTACGAGCAGTACTTC. It encodes CASSLEGARTYEQYF. Based on the CDR3 plus reference TRBV5-4 and TRBJ2-7, the full variable domain is ETGVTQSPTHLIKTRGQQVTLRCSSQSGHNTVSWYQQALGQGPQFIFQYYREEENGRGNFPPRFSGLQFPNYSSELNVNALELDDSALYLCASSLEGARTYEQYFGPGTRLTVT.

The chain links TRBV18 to TRBJ2-3; D may match TRBD1 or TRBD2 (6 bases each). Trimming left V 7 bases short and J 4 bases short, with 12 bases between. Germline lookup yields CDR1 KGHSH and CDR2 LQKENI. This CDR3 is 13 amino acids long. CDR3 DNA: TGTGCCAGCTTCAAGGAGGGGGCAGATACGCAGTATTTT. Translated, it gives CASFKEGADTQYF.

DNA for the CDR3: TGTGCCAGCAGTGGACAGGCGAATAATGAAAAACTGTTTTTT. Amino acid sequence: CASSGQANNEKLFF. This chain links TRBV5-6 with TRBJ1-4; 7 nucleotides line up with TRBD1. Germline V gives CDR1 SGHDT, CDR2 YYEEEE. Trimming at V came to 5 bases and at J to 4 bases, leaving 5 bases not matched to a gene. CDR3 size: 14 residues.

The gene calls are TRBV5-1 and TRBJ2-1; 9 bases are shared with TRBD2. Looked up from germline, CDR1 is SGHRS and CDR2 is YFSETQ. V shed 4 bases, J shed 5 bases, and the junction held 7 bases outside the gene matches. The CDR3 runs to 15 residues. CDR3 region: CASSPWTSVDNEQFF. The CDR3 nucleotides are TGCGCCAGCAGCCCATGGACTAGCGTCGACAATGAGCAGTTCTTC.

This chain joins TRBV5-1 and TRBJ2-1; TRBD1 aligns across 8 bases. The germline CDR1 and CDR2 sequences are SGHRS and YFSETQ. CDR3 length: 12 residues. Trimming cost V 2 bases and J 13 bases; bases outside gene matches: 5. The CDR3 spells CASSLTQGDQFF. In DNA form, the CDR3 reads TGCGCCAGCAGCTTAACACAGGGGGATCAGTTCTTC. The variable domain in full, with the rest retrieved from reference TRBV5-1 and TRBJ2-1, is KAGVTQTPRYLIKTRGQQVTLSCSPISGHRSVSWYQQTPGQGLQFLFEYFSETQRNKGNFPGRFSGRQFSNSRSEMNVSTLELGDSALYLCASSLTQGDQFFGPGTRLTVL.

To note about this clone: Relative to the germline gene, one junction end is altered; a read error may explain this. This chain joins TRBV5-1 and TRBJ2-1; weak D call: TRBD1 (6 bases). This CDR3 is built from 12 residues. Per germline, CDR1 SGHRS and CDR2 YFSETQ. CDR3 sequence reads: CASRLEDRPKVF. In nucleotides, the CDR3 is TGCGCCAGCCGTTTGGAGGACAGACCAAAGGTCTTC.

The chain combines TRBV11-2 with TRBJ2-5, with D tentatively TRBD1 (6 bases). Germline values: CDR1 SGHAT, CDR2 FQNNGV. The V and J ends lost 0 bases and 4 bases respectively, with 15 bases between them. The CDR3 is 16 amino acids. Here the CDR3 reads CASSLERTGPLETQYF. The CDR3 nucleotides are TGTGCCAGCAGCTTAGAGAGAACAGGGCCGTTAGAGACCCAGTACTTC.

The chain has TRBV19 and TRBJ2-5; 10 nucleotides match TRBD2. Trimming took 3 bases from V and 5 from J; bases not matched to a gene: 6. This CDR3 is built from 15 residues. Germline CDR1 reads LNHDA; CDR2 reads SQIVND (reference sequence). This CDR3 reads CASSIKAGGMETQYF. The CDR3 nucleotides read TGTGCCAGTAGTATCAAAGCGGGAGGGATGGAGACCCAGTACTTC.

V usage is TRBV5-1 and J usage is TRBJ2-3, with 7 bases aligning to TRBD1. The trim removed 3 bases at V and 2 bases at J, leaving 6 bases unmatched. Germline CDR1 SGHRS, CDR2 YFSETQ. This CDR3 is 15 amino acids long. In DNA, the CDR3 is TGCGCCAGCAGCTCTCCGGGACAGTCCACAGATACGCAGTATTTT. This gives the protein CASSSPGQSTDTQYF.

Only one count was recorded for this clone. The gene calls are TRBV14 and TRBJ2-7; 9 bases agree with TRBD2. The V and J ends lost 4 bases and 1 base, in that order; junction bases with no gene match: 8. This CDR3 region has 16 residues. The germline CDR1 and CDR2 sequences are SGHDN and FVKESK. The DNA of the CDR3 is TGTGCCAGCAGCCCCATAGCGGGAGCTGGGTCCTACGAGCAGTACTTC. This translates into CASSPIAGAGSYEQYF.

The gene calls are TRBV18 and TRBJ1-1; D is perhaps TRBD1 (6 bases). CDR1 and CDR2 from the germline V gene are KGHSH and LQKENI. V lost 4 bases and J lost 2, with 8 bases in between. This CDR3 region has 13 residues. CDR3 protein: CASSQGTNTEAFF. CDR3 coding DNA: TGTGCCAGCTCACAGGGGACAAACACTGAAGCTTTCTTT.

The chain has TRBV6-5 and TRBJ2-1; D assignment may be TRBD1 or TRBD2 (5 bases each). The CDR3 is 15 amino acids. V shed 6 bases and J shed 8 bases, with 20 bases lying between them. Germline CDR1 reads MNHEY; CDR2 reads SVGAGI. The CDR3 DNA sequence: TGTGCCAGCAGATATGGGACCCCACGGATCCATGAGCAGTTCTTC. It is translated as CASRYGTPRIHEQFF.

The chain recombines TRBV18 with TRBJ1-5; no clear D. The germline gives CDR1 KGHSH, CDR2 LQKENI. The CDR3 loop spans 13 amino acids. Trimming removed 3 bases from V and 4 bases from J, with 7 bases in between. CDR3 in amino acids: CASSPEPNQPQHF. The CDR3 DNA sequence: TGTGCCAGCTCACCGGAACCAAATCAGCCCCAGCATTTT.